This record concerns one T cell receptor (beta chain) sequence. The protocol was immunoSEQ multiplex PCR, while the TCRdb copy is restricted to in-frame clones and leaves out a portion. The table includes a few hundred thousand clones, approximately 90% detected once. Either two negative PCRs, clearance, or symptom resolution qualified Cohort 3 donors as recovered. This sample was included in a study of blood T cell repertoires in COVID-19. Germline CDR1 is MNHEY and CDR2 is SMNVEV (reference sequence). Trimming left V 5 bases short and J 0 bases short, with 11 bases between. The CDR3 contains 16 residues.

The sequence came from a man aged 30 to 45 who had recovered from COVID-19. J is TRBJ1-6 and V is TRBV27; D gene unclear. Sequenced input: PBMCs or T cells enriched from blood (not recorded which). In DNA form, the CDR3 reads TGTGCCAGCAGTAATATCCTGAGCTCCTATAATTCACCCCTCCACTTT. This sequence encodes CASSNILSSYNSPLHF.